The 2 T cell receptor beta chains presented below share a single source sample, sequenced in a study of CD8+ T cells in alopecia areata. RNA extraction and reverse transcription yielded cDNA as sequencing template. Sequencing used immunoSEQ multiplex PCR; TCRdb keeps in-frame clones, though not all of them. The sample includes roughly 150,000 clones, more than 45% seen only once; the top ten take approximately 19%. This specimen was CD8+ T cells sorted from blood, taken at week 0. These receptors were taken from a human donor with alopecia areata.

The gene calls are TRBV30 and TRBJ2-3; possible D gene TRBD2, 6 bases. Looked up from germline, CDR1 is GTSNPN and CDR2 is SVGIG (reference sequence). This CDR3 is 15 amino acids long. Trimming took 4 bases from V and 4 from J, leaving 18 bases between them. The CDR3 sequence: CAWTPGTYGADTQYF. CDR3 DNA sequence: TGTGCCTGGACACCCGGGACTTACGGGGCAGATACGCAGTATTTT.

The J gene is TRBJ2-1, the V gene TRBV9; D ambiguous. Germline V gene sequence: CDR1 SGDLS, CDR2 YYNGEE. Trimming pared 4 bases from V and 6 bases from J, leaving 14 bases between. This CDR3 is built from 14 residues. The CDR3 is CASSPRLGPNEQFF. As DNA, the CDR3 is TGTGCCAGCAGCCCCCGACTTGGGCCCAATGAGCAGTTCTTC.